This TCR beta chain was obtained from a study of blood T cell repertoires in COVID-19. Those enrolled, adults aged roughly 18 to 90 years, came from about 24 US areas. Before being deemed recovered, Cohort 3 donors had two negative PCRs, clearance, or symptom resolution. CDR1 and CDR2 from the germline V gene are MNHEY and SMNVEV (reference sequence). The CDR3 sequence is 15 residues long. J lost 0 bases, V lost 6 bases, and 4 bases had no gene match. As processed by the authors: Reference gene primer amplification gave nucleated cell count estimates. The data were produced by immunoSEQ multiplex PCR, yet TCRdb's version contains in-frame clones alone and is incomplete. V and J calls and clone size are given by that table; D and trimming were obtained from the DNA. The sample has roughly 500,000 clones, about 88% seen once.

The V and J genes are TRBV27 and TRBJ1-5, with 8 bases that match TRBD1. The source of this sequence is an older woman who had recovered from COVID-19. The sequenced material came from PBMCs or T cells enriched from blood (not recorded which). The CDR3 DNA follows: TGTGCCAGCAGACGGGACAGGTTTAGCAATCAGCCCCAGCATTTT. Its protein product is CASRRDRFSNQPQHF.